What follows are 28 T cell receptor beta chains derived from one specimen sequenced in a study of blood T cell repertoires in COVID-19. Measured with immunoSEQ multiplex PCR; TCRdb has only the in-frame clones, and not every one. The data contain about 46,000 clones, more than 80% of them singletons. The sequencing input was peripheral blood. These receptors all stem from a man aged 55 to 70 with acute or convalescent COVID-19.

The chain couples TRBV11-3 to TRBJ2-7, with D possibly being TRBD2 (5 bases). Germline V lookup: CDR1 SGHNT, CDR2 YENEEA. V dropped 2 bases and J dropped 6 bases, with 11 bases sitting between them. The CDR3 runs to 13 residues. CDR3 in DNA: TGTGCCAGCAGCTTAAACCGGGATACCGAGCAGTACTTC. Protein sequence: CASSLNRDTEQYF.

The chain recombines TRBV9 with TRBJ1-2, with TRBD1 as a possible D gene (5 bases). Germline assignment: CDR1 SGDLS and CDR2 YYNGEE. The CDR3 extends over 12 amino acids. V lost 6 bases and J 8 bases, leaving 14 bases between the germline ends. CDR3 region: CASTSRVGGYTF. CDR3 sequence (DNA): TGTGCCAGCACCTCCAGGGTAGGCGGCTACACCTTC.

The chain is built from TRBV6-5 and TRBJ1-2; 10 bases are a match to TRBD1. The germline gives CDR1 MNHEY, CDR2 SVGAGI. The CDR3 is 14 residues long. The V gene end was trimmed by 7 bases and the J gene end by 4 bases; junction bases not matched to a gene: 6. In DNA, the CDR3 is TGTGCCAGCACCTCGGGACAGGGGAGCTATGGCTACACCTTC. It translates to CASTSGQGSYGYTF.

The table lists this clone with a few counts. This chain links TRBV7-9 with TRBJ2-7; D perhaps matches TRBD2 (6 bases). Trimming shortened V by 5 bases and J by 1 base, and 15 bases separated the two germline ends. From germline, CDR1 is SEHNR and CDR2 FQNEAQ (reference sequence). The CDR3 has 15 residues. CDR3 in amino acids: CASSNTGTGSYEQYF. CDR3 coding DNA: TGTGCCAGCAGCAATACCGGGACTGGATCCTACGAGCAGTACTTC.

The chain links TRBV30 to TRBJ1-6; D is unresolved. Germline CDR1 reads GTSNPN; CDR2 reads SVGIG (reference sequence). This CDR3 contains 13 residues. The V end lost 0 bases, the J end lost 9 bases, and 9 bases lay between the germline ends. The CDR3 DNA is TGTGCCTGGAGTGTACAGAGGGCTTCACCCCTCCACTTT. Translating it yields CAWSVQRASPLHF.

The genes are TRBV14 and TRBJ2-1; 8 bases map to TRBD2. V was clipped by 5 bases and J by 5 bases; unmatched bases: 11. Per germline, CDR1 SGHDN and CDR2 FVKESK. This CDR3 has 16 residues. DNA of the CDR3: TGTGCCAGCAGCGATCCGGGGGGGCCGCGGCACAATGAGCAGTTCTTC. Its translation is CASSDPGGPRHNEQFF.

V and J are TRBV12-5 and TRBJ1-5; D gene unclear. Trimming cost V 6 bases and J 0 bases, with 6 bases left between them. The germline V gene encodes CDR1 LGHNT and CDR2 FRNRAP. CDR3 length: 13 residues. In nucleotides, the CDR3 is TGTGCTAGTGGGTCTTATAGCAATCAGCCCCAGCATTTT. Encoded protein: CASGSYSNQPQHF.

The table lists this clone with a few counts. The genes are TRBV7-9 and TRBJ2-3; TRBD1 is a possible D gene (6 bases). Trimming left V 1 base short and J 9 bases short, with 14 bases between. The CDR3 length is 14 residues. CDR1 is SEHNR and CDR2 is FQNEAQ in the germline V gene (reference sequence). The CDR3 DNA reads TGTGCCAGCAGCTTAGTCCAGGGGTCAAAGACGCAGTATTTT. It translates to CASSLVQGSKTQYF. Variable domain in full (rest from reference TRBV7-9 and TRBJ2-3): DTGVSQNPRHKITKRGQNVTFRCDPISEHNRLYWYRQTLGQGPEFLTYFQNEAQLEKSRLLSDRFSAERPKGSFSTLEIQRTEQGDSAMYLCASSLVQGSKTQYFGPGTRLTVL.

The V and J genes are TRBV2 and TRBJ2-1; 13 bases map to TRBD2. CDR3 length: 15 residues. CDR1 SNHLY and CDR2 FYNNEI come from the germline V gene. V lost 1 base and J lost 12; bases outside the gene matches: 6. The CDR3 is CASSEETSGGQGQFF. The CDR3 DNA is TGTGCCAGCAGTGAAGAGACTAGCGGGGGGCAGGGGCAGTTCTTC.

The chain couples TRBV6-5 to TRBJ1-2, with D tentatively TRBD1 (5 bases). The CDR3 length is 15 residues. Germline CDR1 reads MNHEY; CDR2 reads SVGAGI. V lost 2 bases and J 5 bases, leaving 15 bases between the germline ends. The CDR3 nucleotides are TGTGCCAGCAGTTACGGAGGGACCGGGTTTTATGGCTACACCTTC. This encodes CASSYGGTGFYGYTF.

This clone was counted between two and nine times. The chain employs TRBV9 and TRBJ1-4, with D possibly being TRBD1 (5 bases). Between the trimmed V and J ends, which lost 7 bases and 1 base, there was a span of 11 bases. The V gene's germline CDR1 is SGDLS and CDR2 YYNGEE. The CDR3 consists of 14 residues. As DNA, the CDR3 is TGTGCCAGCGCGCCGGGGGGAACTAATGAAAAACTGTTTTTT. Amino acid sequence: CASAPGGTNEKLFF.

The rearrangement uses TRBV7-2 and TRBJ1-5; D might be TRBD1 (6 bases). Trimming shortened V by 2 bases and J by 5 bases, and 16 bases separated the two germline ends. CDR1 is SGHTA, CDR2 FQGNSA, per germline. The CDR3 covers 16 residues. CDR3 bases: TGTGCCAGCAGCTTACATTTTCAGGGGAGGGATCAGCCCCAGCATTTT. This encodes CASSLHFQGRDQPQHF.

The V call is TRBV5-8, the J call TRBJ2-7, with TRBD2 as a possible D gene (6 bases). The CDR3 extends over 14 amino acids. V shed 3 bases and J shed 0 bases, with 10 bases lying between them. The germline V gene encodes CDR1 SGHTS and CDR2 YDEGEE. The CDR3 sequence: CASSWGDGSYEQYF. The CDR3 nucleotides read TGTGCCAGCAGCTGGGGGGACGGCTCCTACGAGCAGTACTTC.

The chain has TRBV4-1 and TRBJ2-7; D is undetermined. CDR1 and CDR2 from the germline V gene are MGHRA and YSYEKL. V was shortened by 2 bases and J by 0 bases, with 14 bases between the two germline ends. This CDR3 region has 16 residues. CDR3 sequence: CASSQLLIESSYEQYF. CDR3 sequence (DNA): TGCGCCAGCAGCCAACTTCTGATAGAGAGCTCCTACGAGCAGTACTTC.

The rearrangement links TRBV9 to TRBJ1-4; TRBD1 aligns across 12 bases. The CDR3 totals 18 residues. Germline V gene sequence: CDR1 SGDLS, CDR2 YYNGEE. V lost 4 bases, J lost 5 bases, and 12 bases stayed unmatched. The CDR3 here is CASSPLGDRGRGNEKLFF. In nucleotides, the CDR3 is TGTGCCAGCAGCCCCCTCGGGGACAGGGGGCGCGGAAATGAAAAACTGTTTTTT.

The V call is TRBV6-5, the J call TRBJ2-7, with 9 bases lining up with TRBD1. From germline, CDR1 is MNHEY and CDR2 SVGAGI. The CDR3 has 14 amino acids. V lost 4 bases and J lost 5; bases outside the gene matches: 6. This CDR3 is CASSLGQGGDEQYF. CDR3 in DNA: TGTGCCAGCAGTTTGGGACAGGGTGGCGACGAGCAGTACTTC.

The chain uses TRBV19 and TRBJ1-1; the match to TRBD1 covers 12 bases. This CDR3 comprises 18 residues. CDR1 is LNHDA, CDR2 SQIVND, per germline (reference sequence). V was clipped by 6 bases and J by 3 bases; unmatched bases: 14. The CDR3 coding sequence is TGTGCCAGTAGATTCCGCGGGACAGGGGGCGTTCGGGACACTGAAGCTTTCTTT. The encoded protein is CASRFRGTGGVRDTEAFF.

The chain employs TRBV27 and TRBJ1-6, with 8 bases that match TRBD1. There are 14 residues in the CDR3. CDR1 and CDR2 from the germline V gene are MNHEY and SMNVEV (reference sequence). V lost 7 bases, J lost 8 bases, and 7 bases stayed unmatched. The CDR3 DNA is TGTGCCAGCAACTCCGGGACAGGTTATTCACCCCTCCACTTT. Translated: CASNSGTGYSPLHF.

V is TRBV7-6 and J is TRBJ2-2; 9 nucleotides match TRBD1. The CDR3 length is 16 residues. Germline CDR1 and CDR2: SGHVS and FNYEAQ. The ends lost 1 base at V and 3 bases at J; junction bases unmatched: 3. The CDR3 coding sequence is TGTGCCAGCAGCTTAGATGACAGGGGGTACACCGGGGAGCTGTTTTTT. This gives the protein CASSLDDRGYTGELFF.

The chain recombines TRBV9 with TRBJ2-1; D is undetermined. CDR3 length: 14 amino acids. The germline CDR1 and CDR2 sequences are SGDLS and YYNGEE. The V and J ends lost 6 bases and 0 bases respectively, with 10 bases between them. The CDR3 DNA reads TGTGCCAGCACCGCAGGCAGCTCCTACAATGAGCAGTTCTTC. Translated, it gives CASTAGSSYNEQFF. The full variable domain, with the rest looked up from reference TRBV9 and TRBJ2-1, is DSGVTQTPKHLITATGQRVTLRCSPRSGDLSVYWYQQSLDQGLQFLIQYYNGEERAKGNILERFSAQQFPDLHSELNLSSLELGDSALYFCASTAGSSYNEQFFGPGTRLTVL.

The rearrangement uses TRBV7-9 and TRBJ1-1; TRBD1 matches at 7 bases. Trimming removed 5 bases from V and 0 bases from J; junction bases left unmatched: 6. In germline, CDR1 is SEHNR, CDR2 FQNEAQ (reference sequence). This CDR3 region has 15 residues. CDR3 nucleotide sequence: TGTGCCAGCAGCCCCACAGGGGCCCTGAACACTGAAGCTTTCTTT. The encoded protein is CASSPTGALNTEAFF.

In nucleotides, the CDR3 is TGTGCCAGCATGGAGCGGGACTCTACGGTGGAGCAGTACTTC. This gives the protein CASMERDSTVEQYF. The chain has TRBV7-9 and TRBJ2-7; 7 positions match TRBD2. From germline, CDR1 is SEHNR and CDR2 FQNEAQ (reference sequence). Trimming took 7 bases from V and 7 from J; bases not matched to a gene: 13. The CDR3 loop spans 14 amino acids. Using reference TRBV7-9 and TRBJ2-7 for the parts outside the CDR3, the full variable domain is DTGVSQNPRHKITKRGQNVTFRCDPISEHNRLYWYRQTLGQGPEFLTYFQNEAQLEKSRLLSDRFSAERPKGSFSTLEIQRTEQGDSAMYLCASMERDSTVEQYFGPGTRLTVT.

The V gene is TRBV30, the J gene TRBJ2-7; 7 bases are shared with TRBD1. The V and J ends lost 3 bases and 4 bases, in that order; junction bases with no gene match: 9. The CDR3 has 14 residues. Per the germline V gene, CDR1 is GTSNPN and CDR2 is SVGIG (reference sequence). The CDR3 coding sequence is TGTGCCTGGAGCCGGGACAGTGAGATTTACGAGCAGTACTTC. Residues: CAWSRDSEIYEQYF.

The chain carries TRBV21-1 and TRBJ2-7; TRBD1 is taken as the D call from the table, unchecked against the DNA. TRBV21-1 is designated a pseudogene. This CDR3 contains 21 residues. For the CDR3, the DNA is TGTGCCAGCAGCAAAGTCTTAGGGGTTTTTGGTTGGTTAGGGTCGAACTACGAGCAGTACTTC. Translated, it gives CASSKVLGVFGWLGSNYEQYF.

The chain couples TRBV6-5 to TRBJ2-7, with D perhaps matching TRBD1 (5 bases). V was shortened by 6 bases and J by 4 bases, with 10 bases between the two germline ends. The CDR3 loop spans 12 amino acids. The germline V gene encodes CDR1 MNHEY and CDR2 SVGAGI. CDR3 region: CASSATGYEQYF. CDR3 bases: TGTGCCAGCAGCGCTACAGGTTACGAGCAGTACTTC.

The CDR3 nucleotides read TGTGCCAGCAGCTTAGAACAGAACACTGAAGCTTTCTTT. Amino acids: CASSLEQNTEAFF. This chain joins TRBV7-8 and TRBJ1-1; D not resolved. Trimming took 1 base from V and 1 from J, leaving 4 bases between them. The germline gives CDR1 SGHVS, CDR2 FQNEAQ. This CDR3 spans 13 amino acids.

The rearrangement links TRBV27 to TRBJ2-1, with 9 bases fitting TRBD1. Trimming took 4 bases from V and 9 from J; bases not matched to a gene: 7. The CDR3 sequence is 14 residues long. Germline lookup yields CDR1 MNHEY and CDR2 SMNVEV (reference sequence). The CDR3 loop is CASSYGTGIVEQFF. The CDR3 nucleotides read TGTGCCAGCAGTTATGGGACAGGGATTGTTGAGCAGTTCTTC.

The CDR3 DNA is TGTGCCAGCAGCCACGGGACAGTCGCACGGGCGGACGGCTACACCTTC. Its translation is CASSHGTVARADGYTF. This rearrangement joins TRBV27 to TRBJ1-2, with 7 bases matching TRBD1. The length of the CDR3 is 16 residues. CDR1 is MNHEY and CDR2 is SMNVEV in the germline V gene (reference sequence). Unmatched junction bases numbered 18, after V lost 6 bases and J lost 8 bases.